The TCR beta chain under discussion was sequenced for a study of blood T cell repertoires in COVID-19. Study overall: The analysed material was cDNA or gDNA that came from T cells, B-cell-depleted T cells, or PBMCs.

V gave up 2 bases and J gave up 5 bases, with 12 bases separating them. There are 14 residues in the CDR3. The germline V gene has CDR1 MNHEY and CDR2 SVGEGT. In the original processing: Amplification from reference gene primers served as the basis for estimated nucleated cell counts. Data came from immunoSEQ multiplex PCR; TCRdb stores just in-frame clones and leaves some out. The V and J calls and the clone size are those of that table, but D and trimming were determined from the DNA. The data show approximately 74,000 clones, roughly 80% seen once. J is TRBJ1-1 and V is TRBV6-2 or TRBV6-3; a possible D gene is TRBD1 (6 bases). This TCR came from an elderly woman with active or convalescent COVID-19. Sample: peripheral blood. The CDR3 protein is CASSYGQGRTEAFF. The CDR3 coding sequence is TGTGCCAGCAGTTACGGGCAGGGGCGGACTGAAGCTTTCTTT.